This T cell receptor (beta chain) was profiled in a study of shared clonotypes between healthy human individuals. Findings of the study overall: As a rule, naive subsets had a larger estimated richness than memory subsets.

The repertoire was sequenced with immunoSEQ multiplex PCR; TCRdb's copy has only in-frame clones and lacks some. The sample records some 980,000 clones, less than 85% being singletons. Notes on this clone: Its antigen is currently unknown. This sample also contains other DNA sequences that code for the same CDR3.

CDR1 and CDR2 (germline): SGHTA, FQGNSA. Trimming cost V 5 bases and J 6 bases, with 10 bases left between them. The CDR3 spans 12 residues. This clonotype was sampled from a man aged 18 to 30 in good health. The specimen was memory CD4+ T cells sorted from blood. Subset: CD45RA-negative fraction. V usage is TRBV7-2 and J usage is TRBJ1-2, with a tentative D call TRBD1 (5 bases). This CDR3 reads CASSPRRDGYTF. The DNA of the CDR3 is TGTGCCAGCAGCCCGCGCAGGGATGGCTACACCTTC.